This section outlines one T cell receptor beta chain sequence together with its context. Source study methods: Amplification from reference gene primers served as the basis for estimated nucleated cell counts. Method: immunoSEQ multiplex PCR; TCRdb's copy keeps in-frame clones and lacks some. That table furnishes V, J and clone size, whereas the DNA furnished D and trimming. This sample yields approximately 90,000 clones, of which approximately 91% are seen a single time; about 3.7% belongs to the top ten. These data belong to a study of blood T cell repertoires in COVID-19. In the study overall: The origin of the acute and convalescent COVID-19 samples was the United States, Italy and Spain. PBMCs, B-cell-depleted T cells, or T cells were the source of the cDNA or gDNA that made up the material.

The CDR3 is 14 amino acids. Trimming pared 10 bases from V and 4 bases from J, leaving 20 bases between. Per the germline V gene, CDR1 is MDHEN and CDR2 is SYDVKM. This receptor was obtained from a woman in her 70s with acute or convalescent COVID-19. The rearrangement joins TRBV28 to TRBJ2-7; D gene unclear. The sequencing input was peripheral blood. CDR3 loop: CATTLSLHLYEQYF. Here the CDR3 DNA reads TGTGCCACCACCCTTTCCCTTCACCTATACGAGCAGTACTTC.